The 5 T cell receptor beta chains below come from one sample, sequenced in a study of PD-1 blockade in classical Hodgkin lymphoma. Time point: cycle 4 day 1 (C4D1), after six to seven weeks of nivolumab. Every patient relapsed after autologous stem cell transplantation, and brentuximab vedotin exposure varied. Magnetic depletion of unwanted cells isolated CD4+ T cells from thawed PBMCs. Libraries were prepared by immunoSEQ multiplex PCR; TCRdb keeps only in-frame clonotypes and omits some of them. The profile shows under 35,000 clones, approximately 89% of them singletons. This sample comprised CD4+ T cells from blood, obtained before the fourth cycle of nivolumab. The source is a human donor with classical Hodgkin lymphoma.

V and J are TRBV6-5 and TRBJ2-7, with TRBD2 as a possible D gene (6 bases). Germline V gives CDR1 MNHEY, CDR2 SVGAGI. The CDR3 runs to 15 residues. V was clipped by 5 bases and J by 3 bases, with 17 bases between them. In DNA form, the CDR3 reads TGTGCCAGCAGTCGTAGCACGGCGGGGCACTACGAGCAGTACTTC. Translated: CASSRSTAGHYEQYF.

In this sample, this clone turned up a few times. The CDR3 DNA reads as TGTGCCAGCAGCCAAGTGGGGGGCGGGTACGATACGCAGTATTTT. It translates to CASSQVGGGYDTQYF. The V gene is TRBV4-2, the J gene TRBJ2-3; D is perhaps TRBD1 or TRBD2 (6 bases each). This CDR3 is 15 amino acids long. The V and J ends lost 1 base and 6 bases respectively, with 14 bases between them. Germline V CDR1 and CDR2: LGHNA, YNFKEQ.

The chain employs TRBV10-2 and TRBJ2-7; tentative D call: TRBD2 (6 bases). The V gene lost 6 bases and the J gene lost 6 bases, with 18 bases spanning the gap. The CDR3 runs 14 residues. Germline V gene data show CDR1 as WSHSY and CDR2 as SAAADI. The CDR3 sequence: CASSYKRTGGEQYF. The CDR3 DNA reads TGCGCCAGCAGCTATAAGCGGACCGGGGGCGAGCAGTACTTC.

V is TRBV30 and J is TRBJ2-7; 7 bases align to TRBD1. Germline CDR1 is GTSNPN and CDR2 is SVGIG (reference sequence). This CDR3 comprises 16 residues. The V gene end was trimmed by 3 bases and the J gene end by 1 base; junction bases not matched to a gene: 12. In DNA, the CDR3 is TGTGCCTGGAGCCCAACGGGACAGCTCCTTTCCTACGAGCAGTACTTC. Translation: CAWSPTGQLLSYEQYF.

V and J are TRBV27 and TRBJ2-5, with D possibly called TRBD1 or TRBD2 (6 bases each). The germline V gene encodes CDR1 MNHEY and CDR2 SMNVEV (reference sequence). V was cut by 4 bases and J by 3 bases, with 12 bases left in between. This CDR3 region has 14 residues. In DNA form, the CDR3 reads TGTGCCAGCAGTTCACGGGGGCAGAAAGAGACCCAGTACTTC. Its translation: CASSSRGQKETQYF.